This T cell receptor beta chain originates from a study of response to subunit inactivated influenza vaccine. Trimming stripped 5 bases from V and 4 bases from J, with 14 bases between. This CDR3 has 15 amino acids. Via MiXCR, TCRdb re-called the RT-PCR reads, giving one row per CDR3 protein. The data contain hundreds of thousands of distinct CDR3 sequences, 22% of them singletons. With respect to this clonotype: Its cognate antigen is unknown.

General observations from the study: With each seasonal influenza vaccination, the authors suggested, few new T cells are recruited.

The chain uses TRBV12-3 or TRBV12-4 and TRBJ2-2; D is unresolved. The sequencing used PBMCs from blood, collected 21 months after vaccination. The clonotype was recovered from a man between 50 and 69 years old who received an inactivated influenza vaccine. The CDR3 bases are TGTGCCAGCAGTCCGACTGGCGCGGTCACCGGGGAGCTGTTTTTT. This codes for CASSPTGAVTGELFF.